What follows are 4 T cell receptor beta chains derived from one specimen sequenced in a study of shared clonotypes between healthy human individuals. Measured with immunoSEQ multiplex PCR; TCRdb has only the in-frame clones, and not every one. The profile covers approximately 500,000 clones, with 96% appearing a single time and roughly 0.06% taken by the ten largest. The sequencing input was naive CD4+ T cells sorted from blood. Subset indicated: CD45RA+ positively selected. All receptors derive from a woman aged 25-40 years in good health.

V gene TRBV15 combines with J gene TRBJ1-5; D is uncertain. The germline gives CDR1 LNHNV, CDR2 YYDKDF (reference sequence). The ends were cut back, 5 bases at V and 3 bases at J, with 8 bases in the middle. The CDR3 runs to 13 residues. The CDR3 is CATSGNYNQPQHF. CDR3 DNA sequence: TGTGCCACCAGCGGAAACTACAATCAGCCCCAGCATTTT. Variable domain in full (rest from reference TRBV15 and TRBJ1-5): DAMVIQNPRYQVTQFGKPVTLSCSQTLNHNVMYWYQQKSSQAPKLLFHYYDKDFNNEADTPDNFQSRRPNTSFCFLDIRSPGLGDTAMYLCATSGNYNQPQHFGDGTRLSIL.

This rearrangement joins TRBV6-6 to TRBJ1-2; 7 nucleotides line up with TRBD1. Germline CDR1 and CDR2: MNHNY and SVGAGI (reference sequence). The CDR3 is 13 residues long. Germline trimming cut 2 bases from V and 7 bases from J; bases unmatched to any gene: 4. Here the CDR3 reads CASSYGYRGGYTF. DNA of the CDR3: TGTGCCAGCAGTTACGGGTACAGGGGTGGCTACACCTTC.

V gene TRBV19 combines with J gene TRBJ1-2; D unresolved. Trimming took 3 bases from V and 3 from J, leaving 11 bases between them. The CDR3 runs to 14 residues. The germline CDR1 and CDR2 sequences are LNHDA and SQIVND (reference sequence). CDR3 nucleotides: TGTGCCAGTAGTATTGACCGATTAGACTATGGCTACACCTTC. Amino acids: CASSIDRLDYGYTF.

V gene TRBV28 combines with J gene TRBJ1-5; TRBD1 aligns across 7 bases. The germline gives CDR1 MDHEN, CDR2 SYDVKM. The CDR3 consists of 13 residues. The J segment lost 5 bases and the V segment lost 8 bases, leaving 6 bases of the junction unmatched. This CDR3 reads CASRQGTDQPQHF. CDR3 DNA sequence: TGTGCCAGCCGACAGGGTACGGATCAGCCCCAGCATTTT.